This T cell receptor (beta chain) came from a study of chemoradiotherapy in HPV16-positive cancers. The overall study: A couple of HPV16-positive patients' cells yielded candidate HPV-specific clones and common motifs.

Here immunoSEQ multiplex PCR was the method, and the copy in TCRdb shows in-frame clones only, minus some. The repertoire consists of fewer than 35,000 clones, with more than 85% occurring once and the leading ten covering roughly 17%. Whole-study findings and limits: For HPV16-positive patients, expanding HPV-responsive T cells associated with longer recurrence-free survival.

Germline V gene sequence: CDR1 MDHEN, CDR2 SYDVKM. Trimming left V 5 bases short and J 3 bases short, with 11 bases between. The CDR3 runs to 13 residues. Points on this clone: Its antigen remains unknown.

Samples were taken several times over chemoradiotherapy. The sequences come from blood, collected from a patient who underwent chemoradiotherapy. This sequence was found in a human donor with HPV-associated anogenital cancer. The chain has TRBV28 and TRBJ2-7, with unresolved D. In DNA form, the CDR3 reads TGTGCCAGCAGTGAGGCGCCCCGCTACGAGCAGTACTTC. Translating gives CASSEAPRYEQYF.